What follows is one TCR beta chain and its context. Sequencing was performed with immunoSEQ multiplex PCR; in TCRdb, only in-frame clones are kept and a portion is missing. The sample records more than 45,000 clones, roughly 80% being singletons. This sample is part of a study of PD-L1 blockade in urothelial cancer. Study-level background: Analyses used blood from 3 weeks (second dose) and 6 weeks after treatment start.

This CDR3 is built from 19 residues. J gave up 7 bases and V 4 bases, and 17 bases lay outside the gene matches. CDR1 and CDR2 (germline): MGHRA, YSYEKL. Noted time point: peripheral blood 6 weeks after treatment start. This TCR derives from a man aged 65-85 years with urothelial cancer. Specimen: PBMCs, collected around atezolizumab (anti-PD-L1) treatment. The rearrangement joins TRBV4-1 to TRBJ1-5, with 12 nucleotides matching TRBD1. The DNA for the CDR3 is TGCGCCAGCAGCCTAAGGTTTCCGGGACAGGGGGCTCTCAGGCAGCCCCAGCATTTT. As protein: CASSLRFPGQGALRQPQHF.